This TCR beta chain was profiled in a study of OX40 agonist ivuxolimab in advanced cancers. For the study at large: Prior therapy, whether anti-PD-1, anti-PD-L1 or anti-CTLA-4, was allowed, and 40% had some. Regarding the study as a whole: At 0.1 to 3.0 mg/kg and by week 6, CD4+ and CD8+ T cells in the blood had expanded clonally. Among T cells, CD8+ cells averaged more expanded clones than CD4+ cells.

This clone was recorded once. Its target is unknown. Clones were read by immunoSEQ multiplex PCR, and TCRdb kept only the in-frame ones, dropping some. Altogether over 25,000 clones are present, roughly 88% being singletons, with the ten largest covering about 53%. The CDR3 runs 15 residues. V shed 7 bases, J shed 0 bases, and the junction held 6 bases outside the gene matches. Germline V lookup: CDR1 MNHEY, CDR2 SMNVEV (reference sequence). V gene TRBV27 combines with J gene TRBJ2-7, with 10 bases aligning to TRBD1. The TCR was taken from an adult with an advanced solid tumor such as melanoma, head and neck, liver or kidney cancer. This sample comprised CD4+ or CD8+ T cells sorted from blood, obtained in a trial of the OX40 agonist ivuxolimab. CDR3 amino acids: CASKVGQGGSYEQYF. In nucleotides, the CDR3 is TGTGCCAGCAAGGTCGGACAGGGGGGCTCCTACGAGCAGTACTTC.